This entry concerns a single T cell receptor beta chain. The data are from a study of blood T cell repertoires in COVID-19. Profiled with immunoSEQ multiplex PCR; TCRdb holds only in-frame clones, not every one. Among 350,000 to 450,000 clones, roughly 85% were seen once, and the ten largest hold approximately 3.7%. CDR3 size: 16 residues. CDR1 is MNHNY, CDR2 SVGAGI, per germline (reference sequence). Losses at the gene ends were 10 bases for V and 0 bases for J; bases not matched to a gene: 15. Sequencing was done on a sample of peripheral blood. The sequence was collected from a woman aged 18-29 years with acute or convalescent COVID-19. V and J are TRBV6-6 and TRBJ2-7; 7 bases agree with TRBD2. This chain's CDR3 is CATRRGGAQSSYEQYF. The CDR3 nucleotides read TGTGCCACCCGGAGGGGAGGGGCCCAGAGCTCCTACGAGCAGTACTTC.